This T cell receptor beta chain was identified in a study of T cell repertoires in cytomegalovirus infection. Study information: Selection of CMV epitopes for the study included recently identified HLA-C-restricted and well-studied HLA-B-restricted ones. CMV infection plus the matching HLA type was flagged by public TCR beta signatures.

The CDR3 runs to 13 residues. V was shortened by 6 bases and J by 1 base, with 9 bases between the two germline ends. Via MiXCR, TCRdb re-called the reads, giving one row per CDR3 protein. Of about 920,000 distinct CDR3 sequences in the sample, approximately 30% were seen once. For this clonotype: Antigen unknown.

The source was cultured CD8+ T cells from PBMCs, collected from culture after CMV antigen stimulation. This chain joins TRBV12-3 or TRBV12-4 and TRBJ2-5, with no clear D. This receptor was identified in a human donor in good health (CMV status not recorded). Some clones in this sample may be carry-over from other donors' samples. The CDR3 DNA sequence: TGTGCCAGCAGCACACGGGTCCAAGAGACCCAGTACTTC. Its translation: CASSTRVQETQYF.